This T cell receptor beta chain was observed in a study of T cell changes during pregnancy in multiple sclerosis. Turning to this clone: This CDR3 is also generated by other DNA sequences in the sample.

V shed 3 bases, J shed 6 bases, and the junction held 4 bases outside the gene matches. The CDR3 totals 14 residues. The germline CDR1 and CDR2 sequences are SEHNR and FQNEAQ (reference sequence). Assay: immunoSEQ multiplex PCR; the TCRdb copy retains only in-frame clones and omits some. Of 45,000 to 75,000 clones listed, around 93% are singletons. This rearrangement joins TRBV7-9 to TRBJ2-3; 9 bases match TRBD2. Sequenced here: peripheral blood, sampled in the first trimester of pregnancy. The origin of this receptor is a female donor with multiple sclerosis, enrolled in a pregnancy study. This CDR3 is CASSFSGGTDTQYF. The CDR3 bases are TGTGCCAGCAGCTTTAGCGGGGGAACGGATACGCAGTATTTT.